These 8 T cell receptor beta chains came from one sample sequenced in a study of blood T cell repertoires in COVID-19 (dated by TCRdb to 2018 to 2020). Library preparation employed the immunoSEQ multiplex PCR assay. Entries here come from immuneACCESS through TCRdb and include only in-frame sequences with V and J called. Some clones fail to appear in such tables; in the studies checked, an unresolved V gene covers under half of the shortfall, and the cause of the remainder is unknown. The sample contains 160,000 or so clones, about 81% of them found a single time. About a tenth of the sample goes to the ten largest clones. Sequencing was carried out using peripheral blood. Receptor source: a human donor in a cohort sampled during active COVID-19.

The chain joins TRBV5-6 to TRBJ2-7; 11 positions match TRBD2. From germline, CDR1 is SGHDT and CDR2 YYEEEE. V shed 1 base, J shed 5 bases, and the junction held 5 bases outside the gene matches. CDR3 length equals 15 residues. CDR3 bases: TGTGCCAGCAGCTTGTTTAGCGGGGGGGCGGACGAGCAGTACTTC. Protein sequence: CASSLFSGGADEQYF. Together with reference TRBV5-6 and TRBJ2-7, the CDR3 gives the full variable domain: DAGVTQSPTHLIKTRGQQVTLRCSPKSGHDTVSWYQQALGQGPQFIFQYYEEEERQRGNFPDRFSGHQFPNYSSELNVNALLLGDSALYLCASSLFSGGADEQYFGPGTRLTVT.

The V and J genes are TRBV7-2 and TRBJ2-3, with D perhaps matching TRBD1 (7 bases). This CDR3 is built from 16 residues. Trimming left V 2 bases short and J 2 bases short, with 14 bases between. Germline loops: CDR1 SGHTA, CDR2 FQGNSA. CDR3 loop: CASSLQGGSYTDTQYF. The CDR3 DNA reads as TGTGCCAGCAGCTTACAGGGGGGATCATACACAGATACGCAGTATTTT.

The chain recombines TRBV29-1 with TRBJ2-7; TRBD1 is a possible D gene (6 bases). With 3 bases removed from V and 10 bases from J, the gap between germline ends came to 10 bases. The CDR3 spans 10 residues. CDR1 and CDR2 from the germline V gene are SQVTM and ANQGSEA. The chain's CDR3 is CSVDEGEQYF. CDR3 coding DNA: TGCAGCGTTGACGAGGGGGAACAGTACTTC.

The chain recombines TRBV11-3 with TRBJ2-1, with D possibly TRBD1 on 6 matching bases. The germline V gene has CDR1 SGHNT and CDR2 YENEEA. The CDR3 runs to 14 residues. V lost 5 bases and J 5 bases, leaving 13 bases between the germline ends. The CDR3 spells CASSGEDRDNEQFF. Here the CDR3 DNA reads TGTGCCAGCAGCGGCGAGGACAGAGACAATGAGCAGTTCTTC.

This clone was counted a single time. The rearrangement joins TRBV7-3 to TRBJ2-3; 8 nucleotides match TRBD2. The CDR3 has 16 amino acids. Germline CDR1 and CDR2: SGHTA and FQGTGA. The junction had 8 bases not matched to a gene; V was cut back by 5 bases and J by 1 base. The CDR3 here is CASSVTLADGTDTQYF. As DNA, the CDR3 is TGTGCCAGCAGCGTTACACTAGCGGATGGCACAGATACGCAGTATTTT.

This chain uses TRBV15 with TRBJ1-6, with D maybe TRBD1 (5 bases). V gave up 5 bases and J gave up 10 bases, with 15 bases separating them. CDR3 length: 14 residues. The germline gives CDR1 LNHNV, CDR2 YYDKDF (reference sequence). CDR3 residues: CATSSRQGESPLHF. The CDR3, as DNA: TGTGCCACCAGCTCCCGCCAAGGGGAATCACCCCTCCACTTT.

The chain is built from TRBV5-6 and TRBJ1-2, with D unclear. Germline V lookup: CDR1 SGHDT, CDR2 YYEEEE. The V and J ends lost 1 base and 4 bases respectively, with 11 bases between them. The CDR3 runs 14 residues. CDR3 nucleotide sequence: TGTGCCAGCAGCTTGACCGGGGAGGCCTATGGCTACACCTTC. Translated: CASSLTGEAYGYTF.

This clone occurred a few times. The CDR3 region is CASSLVRNEQFF. The CDR3 region has the DNA TGCGCCAGCAGCTTGGTTCGCAATGAGCAGTTCTTC. The chain links TRBV5-1 to TRBJ2-1, with D hard to call. The CDR3 is 12 amino acids. Germline V gives CDR1 SGHRS, CDR2 YFSETQ. Trimming took 0 bases from V and 6 from J, leaving 4 bases between them. The complete variable domain, with remaining parts taken from reference TRBV5-1 and TRBJ2-1, reads KAGVTQTPRYLIKTRGQQVTLSCSPISGHRSVSWYQQTPGQGLQFLFEYFSETQRNKGNFPGRFSGRQFSNSRSEMNVSTLELGDSALYLCASSLVRNEQFFGPGTRLTVL.